Listed here is a single T cell receptor (beta chain). Its specificity is unknown. Together with a sample-barcoded 5' primer, a J-beta primer mix was included in a second PCR lasting about 6 to 11 cycles. Every sample returned 2.5 million or more CDR3-containing paired-end reads. In TCRdb, the 5' RACE reads were re-called with MiXCR into one record per CDR3 protein. The sample lists fewer than 2,000,000 distinct CDR3 sequences, about 35% occurring once. With 5 bases removed from V and 4 bases from J, the gap between germline ends came to 14 bases. The CDR3 runs 14 residues. Germline lookup yields CDR1 SEHNR and CDR2 FQNEAQ (reference sequence). Each sample gave at least 6.5 million isolated PBMCs. This record belongs to a study of blood T cells in healthy people across ages. Study-wide points: Per million T cells, TCR beta diversity dropped about linearly as age rose. More naive CD4+ cells and higher diversity were found in long-lived than in aged donors.

Sequencing was done on a sample of blood. The origin of this receptor is a woman in her thirties in good health. The V and J genes are TRBV7-9 and TRBJ1-2, with D unresolved. CDR3 residues: CASSRQESTYGYTF. CDR3 coding DNA: TGTGCCAGCAGCCGCCAGGAGTCGACCTATGGCTACACCTTC.